The source of this T cell receptor (beta chain) is a study of T cell responses to AZD1222 COVID-19 vaccine. Study context: Second-dose schedules of about 4 or about 12 weeks were combined.

Assay used: immunoSEQ multiplex PCR; TCRdb lists only in-frame clones, some missing. The table lists about 100,000 clones, about 93% of them singletons, with 1.5% to 2% in the top ten. With regard to this clone: Its antigen is as yet unknown.

The V end was cut by 8 bases, the J end by 2 bases, with 13 bases between. Germline CDR1 is MDHEN and CDR2 is SYDVKM. CDR3 size: 14 residues. General study findings and limits: Reports say nearly half of spike-specific TCRs go after unmutated variant regions. Sampling captured repertoires only after the peak T cell response. Females made up more of the donors, who were largely white British, and clonal diversity may have come out too low.

The sample here was peripheral blood, taken on day 0 of AZD1222 vaccination. The clonotype comes from an adult in good health. The chain carries TRBV28 and TRBJ1-5, with D hard to call. The CDR3 DNA reads as TGTGCCAGCTCCCTTTTTGGTGGCAATCAGCCCCAGCATTTT. The encoded protein is CASSLFGGNQPQHF.